This entry features one T cell receptor beta chain sequence. The data were obtained in a study of blood T cell repertoires in COVID-19. Clones were sequenced by immunoSEQ multiplex PCR, and TCRdb holds only the in-frame ones, with some missing. Of roughly 120,000 clones in the sample, less than 90% are singletons; the top ten hold about 2.1%. There are 18 residues in the CDR3. Looked up from germline, CDR1 is SQVTM and CDR2 is ANQGSEA. Deletions cut 3 bases from V and 0 bases from J, with 21 bases between. The chain has TRBV29-1 and TRBJ2-1; possibly TRBD1 for D (5 bases). The clonotype was recovered from a man aged 25-40 years with acute or convalescent COVID-19. Sequenced: peripheral blood. The CDR3 loop reads CSVEFALNRLYSYNEQFF. In DNA form, the CDR3 reads TGCAGCGTTGAGTTTGCCCTTAACAGGTTATACTCCTACAATGAGCAGTTCTTC.